Listed here is a single T cell receptor beta chain. This sample was included in a study of OX40 agonist ivuxolimab in advanced cancers. The method was immunoSEQ multiplex PCR; TCRdb's version includes in-frame clones alone and lacks a portion of them. The sample records 50,000 to 70,000 clones, approximately 80% being singletons. After removal of 5 bases from V and 1 base from J, the junction contained 11 bases not matched to a gene. Germline V gene sequence: CDR1 SGHTA, CDR2 FQGNSA. This CDR3 is 18 amino acids long. Source: CD4+ or CD8+ T cells sorted from blood, taken in a trial of the OX40 agonist ivuxolimab. This clonotype was obtained from an adult with an advanced solid tumor such as melanoma, head and neck, liver or kidney cancer. The chain joins TRBV7-2 to TRBJ2-5, with TRBD2 matching 12 bases. CDR3 in DNA: TGTGCCAGCAGCATAGGGGTCGGACTAGCGGGAACCCAAGAGACCCAGTACTTC. Protein: CASSIGVGLAGTQETQYF.